The clone carrying this TCR beta chain appeared a single time. This CDR3 has 17 amino acids. The germline V gene encodes CDR1 SGHNT and CDR2 YENEEA. V was pared by 4 bases and J by 0 bases, with 6 bases of the junction left unmatched. The recovered donors of Cohort 3 showed two negative PCRs, clearance, or symptom resolution. This entry is derived from a study of blood T cell repertoires in COVID-19. As originally analysed: Counts of nucleated cells, estimated from reference gene primer amplification, were obtained. The method was immunoSEQ multiplex PCR; TCRdb's version includes in-frame clones alone and lacks a portion of them. V and J calls and clone size follow that table, whereas D and trimming were derived from the DNA. The table lists about 130,000 clones, approximately 86% of them singletons.

The chain has TRBV11-3 and TRBJ2-5; 12 positions match TRBD2. The source is a woman between 50 and 59 years old who had recovered from COVID-19. The specimen sequenced was PBMCs or T cells enriched from blood (not recorded which). CDR3 DNA sequence: TGTGCCAGCAGCTCCGCAGGACTAGCGGGGTACCAAGAGACCCAGTACTTC. Translated, it gives CASSSAGLAGYQETQYF.